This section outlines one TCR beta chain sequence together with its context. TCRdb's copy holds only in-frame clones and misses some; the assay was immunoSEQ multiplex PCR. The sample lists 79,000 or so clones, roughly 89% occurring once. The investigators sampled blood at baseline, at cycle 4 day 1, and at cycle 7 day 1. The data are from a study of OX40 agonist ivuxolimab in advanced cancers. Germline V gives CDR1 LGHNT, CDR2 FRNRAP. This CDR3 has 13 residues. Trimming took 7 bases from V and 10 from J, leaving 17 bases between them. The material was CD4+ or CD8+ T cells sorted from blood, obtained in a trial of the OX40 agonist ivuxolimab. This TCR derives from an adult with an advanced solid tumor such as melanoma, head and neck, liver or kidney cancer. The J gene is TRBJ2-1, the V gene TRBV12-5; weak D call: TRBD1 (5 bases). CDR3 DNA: TGTGCTAGTGTTGAGGATCTGGCAGGGGAGCAGTTCTTC. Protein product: CASVEDLAGEQFF.